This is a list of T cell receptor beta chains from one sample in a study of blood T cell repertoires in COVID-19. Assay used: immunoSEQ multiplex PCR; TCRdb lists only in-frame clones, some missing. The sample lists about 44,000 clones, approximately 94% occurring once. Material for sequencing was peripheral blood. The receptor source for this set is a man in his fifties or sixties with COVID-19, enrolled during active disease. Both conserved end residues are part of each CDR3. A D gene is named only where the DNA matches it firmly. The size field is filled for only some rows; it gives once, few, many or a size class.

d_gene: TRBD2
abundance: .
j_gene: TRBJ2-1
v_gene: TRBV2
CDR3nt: TGTGCCACCGGGCCTATGGGACTAGCGTCTAATGAGCAGTTCTTC
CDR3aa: CATGPMGLASNEQFF

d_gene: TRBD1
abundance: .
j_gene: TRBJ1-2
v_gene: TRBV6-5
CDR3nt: TGTGCCAGCAGCCCCGACAGGGGTGGCTATGGCTACACCTTC
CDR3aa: CASSPDRGGYGYTF

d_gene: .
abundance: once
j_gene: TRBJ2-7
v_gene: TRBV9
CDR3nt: TGTGCCAGCGGGGGGACCGCAACCTACGAGCAGTACTTC
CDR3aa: CASGGTATYEQYF

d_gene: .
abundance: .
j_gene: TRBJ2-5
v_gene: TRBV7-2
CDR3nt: TGTGCCAGCAGCTTAGGTTCGTCCACGGGGACCCAGTACTTC
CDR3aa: CASSLGSSTGTQYF

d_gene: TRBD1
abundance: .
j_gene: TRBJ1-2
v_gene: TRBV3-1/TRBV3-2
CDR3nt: TGTGCCAGCAGCCAACAGGGGGACCGTGGCTACACCTTC
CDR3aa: CASSQQGDRGYTF

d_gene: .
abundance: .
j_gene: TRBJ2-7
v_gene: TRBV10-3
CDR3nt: TGTGGGGGGGACTTAAGCTCCTACGAGCAGTACTTC
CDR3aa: CGGDLSSYEQYF

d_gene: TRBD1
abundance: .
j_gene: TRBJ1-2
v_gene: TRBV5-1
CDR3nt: TGCGCCAGCAGCACGGGACAGGGGGTCTATGGCTACACCTTC
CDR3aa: CASSTGQGVYGYTF

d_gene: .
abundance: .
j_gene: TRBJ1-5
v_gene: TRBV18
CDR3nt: TGTGCCAGCTCACCTAGCGGGACCAATCAGCCCCAGCATTTT
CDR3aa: CASSPSGTNQPQHF

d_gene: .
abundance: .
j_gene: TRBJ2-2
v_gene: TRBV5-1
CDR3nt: TGCGCCAGCAGCTTGGTAGCCACAAGGGGGACCGGGGAGCTGTTTTTT
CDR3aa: CASSLVATRGTGELFF

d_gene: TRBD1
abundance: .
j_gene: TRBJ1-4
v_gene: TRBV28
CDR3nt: TGTGCCTCATTAAGGGGACAGGGTCATGAAAAACTGTTTTTT
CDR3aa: CASLRGQGHEKLFF

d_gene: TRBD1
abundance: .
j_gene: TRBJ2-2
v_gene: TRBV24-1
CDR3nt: TGTGCCACCAGTGACCCTACAGGGGGCCTCGGGGAGCTGTTTTTT
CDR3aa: CATSDPTGGLGELFF

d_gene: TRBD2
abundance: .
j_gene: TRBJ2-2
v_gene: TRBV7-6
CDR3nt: TGTGCCAGCAGCTTACTGGCGGGGGGGACCGGGGAGCTGTTTTTT
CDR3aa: CASSLLAGGTGELFF

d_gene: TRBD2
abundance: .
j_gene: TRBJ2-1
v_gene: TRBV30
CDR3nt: TGTGCCTGGAGTGATAGTCGGCGGGAGGGGCGGAATGAGCAGTTCTTC
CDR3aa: CAWSDSRREGRNEQFF

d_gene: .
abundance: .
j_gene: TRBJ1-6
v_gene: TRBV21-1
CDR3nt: TGTGCCAGCAGCACCCGACAGGGGGACGTCTGCTATAATTCACCCCTCCACTTT
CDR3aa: CASSTRQGDVCYNSPLHF

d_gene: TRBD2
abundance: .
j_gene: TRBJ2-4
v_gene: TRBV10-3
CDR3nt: TGTGCCATCAGGCCGGGACTAGCGGGAAACATTCAGTACTTC
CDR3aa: CAIRPGLAGNIQYF

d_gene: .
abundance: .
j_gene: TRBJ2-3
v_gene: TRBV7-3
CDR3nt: TGTGCCAGCAGCCCTCGAGCGGGTAGCACAGATACGCAGTATTTT
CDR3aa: CASSPRAGSTDTQYF

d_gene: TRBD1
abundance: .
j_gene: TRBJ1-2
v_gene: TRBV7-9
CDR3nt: TGTGCCAGCACCGGACTGGGGGACAGTGAGTATGGCTACACCTTC
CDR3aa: CASTGLGDSEYGYTF

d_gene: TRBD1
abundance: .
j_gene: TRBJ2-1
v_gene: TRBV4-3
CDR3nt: TGCGCCAGCAGCCACCCCCCTAGGGACAGGGGGCAAGCGATCAATGAGCAGTTCTTC
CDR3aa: CASSHPPRDRGQAINEQFF

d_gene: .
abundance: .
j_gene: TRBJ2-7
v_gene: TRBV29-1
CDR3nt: TGCAGCGTTGAAAGTCTATCCTACGAGCAGTACTTC
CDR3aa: CSVESLSYEQYF

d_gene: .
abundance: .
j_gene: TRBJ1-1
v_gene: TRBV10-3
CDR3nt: TGTGCCATCAGTGAGGACAGAGACATAACTGAAGCTTTCTTT
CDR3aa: CAISEDRDITEAFF

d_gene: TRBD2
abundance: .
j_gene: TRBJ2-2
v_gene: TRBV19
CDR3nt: TGTGCCAGTAGTACGGCTCTAGCGGGAGGGCTGAACACCGGGGAGCTGTTTTTT
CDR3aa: CASSTALAGGLNTGELFF

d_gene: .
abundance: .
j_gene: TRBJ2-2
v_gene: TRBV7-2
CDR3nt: TGTGCCAGCAGCCATAACACCGGGGAGCTGTTTTTT
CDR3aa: CASSHNTGELFF

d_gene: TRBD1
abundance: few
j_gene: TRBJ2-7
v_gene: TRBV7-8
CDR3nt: TGTGCCAGCAGCTATAATACAGGGGGAGTTGGCGAGCAGTACTTC
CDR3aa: CASSYNTGGVGEQYF

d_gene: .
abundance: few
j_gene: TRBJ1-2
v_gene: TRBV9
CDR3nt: TGTGCCAGCAGCGCCTCACAGGATCCCTTATATGGCTACACCTTC
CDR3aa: CASSASQDPLYGYTF

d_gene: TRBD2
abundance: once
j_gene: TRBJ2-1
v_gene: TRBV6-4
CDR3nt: TGTGCCAGCAGTGAAGAAGTACTAGCGGGAGCCAAGCAGTTCTTC
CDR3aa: CASSEEVLAGAKQFF

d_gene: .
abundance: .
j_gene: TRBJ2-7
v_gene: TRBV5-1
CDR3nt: TGCGCCAGCAGCTTGGAAATAGCGGACTACGAGCAGTACTTC
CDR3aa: CASSLEIADYEQYF

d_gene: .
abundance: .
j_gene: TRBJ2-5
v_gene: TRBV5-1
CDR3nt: TGCGCCAGCAGCCTAGGGACTGGGCAACAAGAGACCCAGTACTTC
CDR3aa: CASSLGTGQQETQYF

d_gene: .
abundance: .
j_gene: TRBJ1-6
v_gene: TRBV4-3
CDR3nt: TGCGCCAGCAGCCTTGACGCAGCAGGGTCCTCACCCCTCCACTTT
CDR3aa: CASSLDAAGSSPLHF

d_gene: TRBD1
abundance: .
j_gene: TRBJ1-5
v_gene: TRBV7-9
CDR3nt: TGTGCCAGCAGCTTAGTGAGGGAGACAGGGAGCAGGAATCAGCCCCAGCATTTT
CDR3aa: CASSLVRETGSRNQPQHF

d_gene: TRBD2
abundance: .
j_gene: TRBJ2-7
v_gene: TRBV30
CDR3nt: TGTGCCTGGAGGGGGACCGGGACTAGCGGTTCCTACGAGCAGTACTTC
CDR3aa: CAWRGTGTSGSYEQYF

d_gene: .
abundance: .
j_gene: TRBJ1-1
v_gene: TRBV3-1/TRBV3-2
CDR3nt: TGTGCCAGCAGCTTCCGAGTGGAGGTTAGCACTGAAGCTTTCTTT
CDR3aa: CASSFRVEVSTEAFF

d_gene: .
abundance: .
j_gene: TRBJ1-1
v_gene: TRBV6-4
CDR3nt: TGTGCCAGCAGTGAGGGCCCGGGGACTGAAGCTTTCTTT
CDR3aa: CASSEGPGTEAFF

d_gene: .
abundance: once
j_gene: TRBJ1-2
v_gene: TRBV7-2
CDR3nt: TGTGCCAGCAGCTTATTGGGGACATCACTTAACTATGGCTACACCTTC
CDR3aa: CASSLLGTSLNYGYTF

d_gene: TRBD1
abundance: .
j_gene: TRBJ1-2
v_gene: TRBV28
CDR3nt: TGTGCCAGCAGGGTGACAGGGAGCTATGGCTACACCTTC
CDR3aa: CASRVTGSYGYTF

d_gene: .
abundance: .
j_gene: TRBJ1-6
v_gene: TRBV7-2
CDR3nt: TGTGCCAGCAGCTTAGGCCCCCTCCGAACAGGATCACCCCTCCACTTT
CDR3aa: CASSLGPLRTGSPLHF

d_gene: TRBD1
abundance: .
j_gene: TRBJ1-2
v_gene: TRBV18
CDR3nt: TGTGCCAGCTCGCCTGACAGGGATGGCTACACCTTC
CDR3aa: CASSPDRDGYTF

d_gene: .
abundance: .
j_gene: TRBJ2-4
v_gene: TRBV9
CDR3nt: TGTGCCAGCAGCACGACAATGGACTTCCCCGGCATTCAGTACTTC
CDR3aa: CASSTTMDFPGIQYF

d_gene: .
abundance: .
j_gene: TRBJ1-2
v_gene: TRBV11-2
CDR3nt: TGTGCCAGCAGCTTAGATCTACAGATCTATGGCTACACCTTC
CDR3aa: CASSLDLQIYGYTF

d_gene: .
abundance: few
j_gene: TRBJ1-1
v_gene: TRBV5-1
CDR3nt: TGCGCCAGCAGCTTGAGAGGGGGCACTGAAGCTTTCTTT
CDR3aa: CASSLRGGTEAFF

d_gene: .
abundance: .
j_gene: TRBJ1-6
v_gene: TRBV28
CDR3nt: TGTGCCAGCACTCCGGGAGGGCGCTCACCCCTCCACTTT
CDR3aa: CASTPGGRSPLHF

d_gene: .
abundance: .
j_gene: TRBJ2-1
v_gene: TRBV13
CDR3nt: TGTGCCAGCAGCTTAAGAGGACTCAGCTCCTACAATGAGCAGTTCTTC
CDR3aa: CASSLRGLSSYNEQFF

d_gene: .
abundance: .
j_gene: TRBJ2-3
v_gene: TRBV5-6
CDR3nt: TGTGCCAGCAGCTTGCCTTCCGGGGGAGCCTCGAGCACAGATACGCAGTATTTT
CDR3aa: CASSLPSGGASSTDTQYF

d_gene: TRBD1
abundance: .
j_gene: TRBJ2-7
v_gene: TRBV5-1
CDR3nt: TGCGCCAGCAGCCTTTCACAGGGGCCGGGCGAGCAGTACTTC
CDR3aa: CASSLSQGPGEQYF

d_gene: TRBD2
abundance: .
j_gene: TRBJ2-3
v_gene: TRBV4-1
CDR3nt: TGCGCCAGCAGCCAAGAATGGCGGGAGGTTTCAGATACGCAGTATTTT
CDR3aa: CASSQEWREVSDTQYF

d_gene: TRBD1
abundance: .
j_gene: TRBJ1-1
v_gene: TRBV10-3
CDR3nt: TGTGCCATCAGTGAGTCGGGTACAGGGGTTAAGCGCTTT
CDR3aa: CAISESGTGVKRF

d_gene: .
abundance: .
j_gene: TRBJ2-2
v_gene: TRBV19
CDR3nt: TGTGCCAGTAGTATAGCGGGAGAGACCGGGGAGCTGTTTTTT
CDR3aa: CASSIAGETGELFF

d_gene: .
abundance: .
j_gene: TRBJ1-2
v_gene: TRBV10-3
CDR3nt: TGTGCCATCAGTGGGCGACAGAAAGTGAACTATGGCTACACCTTC
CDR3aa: CAISGRQKVNYGYTF

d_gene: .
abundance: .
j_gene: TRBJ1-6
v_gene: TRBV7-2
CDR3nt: TGTGCCAGCAGCCCCCGTGACAGGACTAATTCACCCCTCCACTTT
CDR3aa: CASSPRDRTNSPLHF

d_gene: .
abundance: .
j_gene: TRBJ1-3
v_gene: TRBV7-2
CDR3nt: TGTGCCAGCAGCCACGACAGTAAAACTGGAAACACCATATATTTT
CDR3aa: CASSHDSKTGNTIYF

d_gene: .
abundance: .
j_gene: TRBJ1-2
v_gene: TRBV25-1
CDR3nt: TGTGCCAGCAGTCCTGAGGCTAACTATGGCTACACCTTC
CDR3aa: CASSPEANYGYTF

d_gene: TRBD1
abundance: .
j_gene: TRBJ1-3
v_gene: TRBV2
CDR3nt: TGTGCCAGCAGTGGACAGGGGGCGAGAGGAAACACCATATATTTT
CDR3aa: CASSGQGARGNTIYF

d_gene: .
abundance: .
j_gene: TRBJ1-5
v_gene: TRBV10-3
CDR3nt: TGTGCCATCAGCCCCAACAATCAGCCCCAGCATTTT
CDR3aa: CAISPNNQPQHF

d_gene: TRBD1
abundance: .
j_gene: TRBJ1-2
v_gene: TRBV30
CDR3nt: TGTGCCTGGAGGAGGGGGCCAGGGGGACATGGCTACACCTTC
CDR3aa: CAWRRGPGGHGYTF

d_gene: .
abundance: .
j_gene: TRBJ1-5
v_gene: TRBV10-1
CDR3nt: TGCGCCAGCAGGGGGATAACAGGGCTCGGTCAGCCCCAGCATTTT
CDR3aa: CASRGITGLGQPQHF

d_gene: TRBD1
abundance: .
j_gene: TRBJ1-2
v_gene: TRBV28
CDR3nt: TGTGCCAGCAGCCCTATAGACAGGGGCCGCCATGGCTACACCTTC
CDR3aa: CASSPIDRGRHGYTF

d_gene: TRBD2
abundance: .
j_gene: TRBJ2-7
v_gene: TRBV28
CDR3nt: TGTGCCGGATCGGAAACGGGAGGCTACGAGCAGTACTTC
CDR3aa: CAGSETGGYEQYF